This TCR beta chain derives from a study of cytomegalovirus exposure and HLA in healthy donors. The study's findings and limits: Several V segments, TRBV6-2 and TRBV6-3 among them, could not be told apart and were dropped.

Concerning this clone: Its antigen is unknown.

PCR employed 60 Vbeta and 13 Jbeta primers. Clones were sequenced by immunoSEQ multiplex PCR, and TCRdb holds only the in-frame ones, with some missing. Found here are 90,000 to 120,000 clones, 75% to 85% of them singletons; the top ten hold around 1.2%. There are 14 residues in the CDR3. V was pared by 7 bases and J by 5 bases, with 5 bases of the junction left unmatched. Germline V gives CDR1 MNHNS, CDR2 SASEGT. The chain links TRBV6-1 to TRBJ2-5; 12 nucleotides match TRBD2. The receptor's source is a woman aged 18-29 years in good health and CMV-seronegative. Sequenced sample: PBMCs. This chain's CDR3 is CASTSGGVPETQYF. DNA for the CDR3: TGTGCCAGCACTAGCGGGGGGGTTCCGGAGACCCAGTACTTC.